The sequence of this TCR beta chain was determined in a study of shared clonotypes between healthy human individuals. Worth noting for this clone: This sample also contains other DNA sequences that code for the same CDR3.

This CDR3 has 13 residues. V lost 1 base to trimming and J lost 1 base, with 6 bases between them. Germline V gives CDR1 SGHDT, CDR2 YYEEEE. TCRdb's table, derived via immunoSEQ multiplex PCR, lists solely in-frame clones and lacks some. The table has 2 million to 3 million clones, 93% seen once; the top ten hold 0.36%. Source material: naive CD4+ T cells from PBMCs. Subset denoted: CD45RA+ positively selected. The sequence came from a man younger than 35 in good health. Some clones in this sample may be carry-over from other donors' samples. This chain uses TRBV5-6 with TRBJ2-7; tentative D call: TRBD2 (5 bases). The CDR3 nucleotides are TGTGCCAGCAGCTTGCGGGGTTCCTACGAGCAGTACTTC. Amino acids: CASSLRGSYEQYF.